The 20 T cell receptor beta chains below come from one sample, sequenced in a study. TCRdb recomputed calls from the 5' RACE reads with MiXCR, one row per CDR3 protein. This sample has approximately 41,000 distinct CDR3 sequences, with 25% to 35% found just once. Sequencing was performed on memory CD4+ T cells sorted from a lymph node. Subset described: memory CD4+ T cells, CD4+CD45RO+CD25-. The receptors originated from a female donor with breast cancer.

V is TRBV12-3 or TRBV12-4 and J is TRBJ2-1; TRBD2 is a possible D gene (5 bases). The CDR3 sequence is 17 residues long. V dropped 5 bases and J dropped 0 bases, with 17 bases sitting between them. CDR3 in DNA: TGTGCCAGCAGTCGAAGGAGCGGCAAGAGCTCCTACAATGAGCAGTTCTTC. The encoded protein is CASSRRSGKSSYNEQFF.

This clonotype was found a few times. Germline and junction disagree at one end, which may indicate a read error. This sequence joins TRBV4-2 and TRBJ2-2, with D unresolved. Germline lookup yields CDR1 LGHNA and CDR2 YNFKEQ. The CDR3 length is 14 residues. DNA for the CDR3: TGTGCCAGCAGCAAAGAGAGACGGGCCGGGGAGCTGTTTTTT. Its protein is CASSKERRAGELFF.

This clonotype was detected many times. This chain uses TRBV12-3 or TRBV12-4 with TRBJ2-5; 11 positions match TRBD2. V dropped 3 bases and J dropped 4; count of bases not matched to a gene: 4. The CDR3 covers 15 residues. The CDR3 DNA sequence: TGTGCCAGCAGTTTTACTAGCGGGAGAGGAGAGACCCAGTACTTC. Translated, it gives CASSFTSGRGETQYF.

To note about this clonotype: A read error is possible here, since a much larger clone lies one base away. The chain carries TRBV4-3 and TRBJ1-6; 9 positions match TRBD1. This CDR3 comprises 13 residues. With V trimmed by 4 bases and J by 10 bases, 2 bases remained unmatched. CDR1 LGHNA and CDR2 YSLEER come from the germline V gene. CDR3 in DNA: TGCGCCAGCAGCCGGACAGGGGAGTCACCCCTCCACTTT. Protein sequence: CASSRTGESPLHF.

This clonotype was picked up a small number of times. V gene TRBV9 combines with J gene TRBJ1-6; D gene unclear. This CDR3 comprises 15 residues. Germline values: CDR1 SGDLS, CDR2 YYNGEE. V lost 0 bases, J lost 3 bases, and 7 bases lay in between. The CDR3 bases are TGTGCCAGCAGCGTAGGAGAGAGCTATAATTCACCCCTCCACTTT. Its translation: CASSVGESYNSPLHF.

The CDR3 DNA reads as TGTGCCAGCAGTTCCTCGGGACAAGAAATTTATGGCTACACCTTC. Translated: CASSSSGQEIYGYTF. The rearrangement links TRBV27 to TRBJ1-2, with D tentatively TRBD1 (6 bases). The CDR3 runs to 15 residues. Germline V gives CDR1 MNHEY, CDR2 SMNVEV (reference sequence). Trimming pared 4 bases from V and 5 bases from J, leaving 17 bases between.

This clonotype was seen a few times. This chain connects TRBV6-5 to TRBJ2-7, with D possibly being TRBD2 (7 bases). The CDR3 contains 15 residues. Germline V gene lookup returns CDR1 MNHEY and CDR2 SVGAGI. V lost 6 bases, J lost 7 bases, and 22 bases lay in between. CDR3 nucleotides: TGTGCCAGCAGGACCCCCAGCGGGGCCCAGGGGGAGCAGTACTTC. Its translation is CASRTPSGAQGEQYF.

The chain combines TRBV9 with TRBJ2-6; 7 nucleotides line up with TRBD1. This CDR3 is 18 amino acids long. V was clipped by 0 bases and J by 2 bases; unmatched bases: 8. CDR1 is SGDLS and CDR2 is YYNGEE in the germline V gene. Here the CDR3 reads CASSVEVGQGAGANVLTF. In nucleotides, the CDR3 is TGTGCCAGCAGCGTAGAAGTCGGGCAGGGGGCTGGGGCCAACGTCCTGACTTTC.

This clonotype has more than one count but fewer than ten. V usage is TRBV9 and J usage is TRBJ2-5; perhaps TRBD1 as D (6 bases). CDR3 length: 15 residues. V lost 4 bases, J lost 1 base, and 14 bases lay in between. Germline lookup yields CDR1 SGDLS and CDR2 YYNGEE. The CDR3 loop is CASSIRGDIQETQYF. Here the CDR3 DNA reads TGTGCCAGCAGCATCAGAGGGGACATCCAAGAGACCCAGTACTTC. The full variable domain, rest sourced from reference TRBV9 and TRBJ2-5, is DSGVTQTPKHLITATGQRVTLRCSPRSGDLSVYWYQQSLDQGLQFLIQYYNGEERAKGNILERFSAQQFPDLHSELNLSSLELGDSALYFCASSIRGDIQETQYFGPGTRLLVL.

This rearrangement joins TRBV18 to TRBJ2-3; unclear D gene. The CDR3 length is 15 residues. V dropped 2 bases and J dropped 0 bases, with 9 bases sitting between them. Germline values: CDR1 KGHSH, CDR2 LQKENI. CDR3 coding DNA: TGTGCCAGCTCACCAACAGCGTCTAGCACAGATACGCAGTATTTT. Protein: CASSPTASSTDTQYF.

The CDR3 here is CASSLMSGSGETQYF. The CDR3, as DNA: TGTGCCAGCAGCCTTATGTCGGGCTCCGGGGAGACCCAGTACTTC. The rearrangement uses TRBV11-2 and TRBJ2-5; no clear D. The CDR3 is 15 residues long. Germline CDR1 is SGHAT and CDR2 is FQNNGV. V was pared by 5 bases and J by 5 bases, with 18 bases between. The complete variable domain, with remaining parts taken from reference TRBV11-2 and TRBJ2-5, reads EAGVAQSPRYKIIEKRQSVAFWCNPISGHATLYWYQQILGQGPKLLIQFQNNGVVDDSQLPKDRFSAERLKGVDSTLKIQPAKLEDSAVYLCASSLMSGSGETQYFGPGTRLLVL.

The rearrangement links TRBV4-2 to TRBJ1-1, with 11 nucleotides matching TRBD1. Germline V gene data show CDR1 as LGHNA and CDR2 as YNFKEQ. The CDR3 runs to 15 residues. J lost 4 bases, V lost 6 bases, and 7 bases had no gene match. DNA of the CDR3: TGTGCCAGCAGATCGGGACAGGGGGGTAGCACTGAAGCTTTCTTT. Amino acids: CASRSGQGGSTEAFF.

This clonotype has a handful of counts. CDR3 coding DNA: TGTGCCAGCACCCCGGGGGACAGGGGCTCCTACAATGAGCAGTTCTTC. Translation gives CASTPGDRGSYNEQFF. The chain has TRBV6-5 and TRBJ2-1; 10 bases align to TRBD1. The junction had 6 bases not matched to a gene; V was cut back by 7 bases and J by 0 bases. CDR1 is MNHEY and CDR2 is SVGAGI in the germline V gene. The CDR3 is 16 residues long.

This chain uses TRBV2 with TRBJ1-5, with D uncertain. Germline values: CDR1 SNHLY, CDR2 FYNNEI. The CDR3 is 14 amino acids. Trimming stripped 4 bases from V and 4 bases from J, with 11 bases between. For the CDR3, the DNA is TGTGCCAGCAGTGCCCAGGACCCTAATCAGCCCCAGCATTTT. This gives the protein CASSAQDPNQPQHF.

V gene TRBV15 combines with J gene TRBJ1-6; D is ambiguous. The CDR3 contains 13 residues. Between the trimmed V and J ends, which lost 5 bases and 13 bases, there was a span of 15 bases. Germline V gives CDR1 LNHNV, CDR2 YYDKDF (reference sequence). CDR3 DNA: TGTGCCACCAGCCAACGGTTGGACTGGCCCCTCCACTTT. Protein: CATSQRLDWPLHF.

The chain links TRBV19 to TRBJ1-1; no firm D call. V lost 6 bases to trimming and J lost 0 bases, with 5 bases between them. CDR3 length equals 12 residues. CDR1 and CDR2 (germline): LNHDA, SQIVND (reference sequence). The CDR3 DNA sequence: TGTGCCAGTAGGACTATGAACACTGAAGCTTTCTTT. Amino acid sequence: CASRTMNTEAFF.

At least ten counts were recorded for this clonotype. The chain has TRBV9 and TRBJ2-5, with D possibly being TRBD1 (6 bases). Germline loops: CDR1 SGDLS, CDR2 YYNGEE. CDR3 length: 14 residues. Trimming took off 3 bases at V and 1 base at J, with 10 bases between the two ends. CDR3 sequence: CASSEGHGQETQYF. The CDR3 region has the DNA TGTGCCAGCAGCGAGGGACACGGCCAAGAGACCCAGTACTTC.

This rearrangement joins TRBV10-2 to TRBJ2-7, with TRBD1 identical over 9 bases. Looked up from germline, CDR1 is WSHSY and CDR2 is SAAADI. With 10 bases clipped from V and 6 bases from J, the junction kept 4 bases outside the gene matches. The CDR3 is 11 amino acids. DNA of the CDR3: TGCGCCACCGGACAGGGGAGCGAGCAGTACTTC. Its translation is CATGQGSEQYF.

This clonotype was seen a handful of times. The rearrangement joins TRBV7-2 to TRBJ1-1; tentative D call: TRBD1 (6 bases). The CDR3 is made up of 14 amino acids. CDR1 is SGHTA, CDR2 FQGNSA, per germline. Trimming removed 5 bases from V and 1 base from J, with 11 bases in between. The CDR3 coding sequence is TGTGCCAGCAGCATAGGACAGACGAACACTGAAGCTTTCTTT. This translates into CASSIGQTNTEAFF. The full variable domain, its missing parts supplied by reference TRBV7-2 and TRBJ1-1, is GAGVSQSPSNKVTEKGKDVELRCDPISGHTALYWYRQSLGQGLEFLIYFQGNSAPDKSGLPSDRFSAERTGGSVSTLTIQRTQQEDSAVYLCASSIGQTNTEAFFGQGTRLTVV.

This clonotype was seen many times. The V and J genes are TRBV5-1 and TRBJ2-2; D tentatively fits TRBD1 or TRBD2 (5 bases each). In germline, CDR1 is SGHRS, CDR2 YFSETQ. The CDR3 sequence is 16 residues long. The ends were cut back, 0 bases at V and 4 bases at J, with 13 bases in the middle. The CDR3 is CASSLEGRATTGELFF. CDR3 bases: TGCGCCAGCAGCTTGGAGGGACGGGCGACCACCGGGGAGCTGTTTTTT.